This T cell receptor (beta chain) originates from a study of post-analysis software for immune sequencing data. Whole-study context: Progressive-relapsing, secondary progressive and relapsing-remitting multiple sclerosis were among the disease courses included.

As to this clonotype: The target antigen is unknown.

Unique molecular identifiers were built into the TCR beta cDNA libraries. Input of about 0.9 to 10 million T cells yielded a few hundred thousand cDNA molecules. TCRdb reprocessed the PCR reads via MiXCR and lists one record per CDR3 protein. The repertoire holds around 150,000 distinct CDR3 sequences, with approximately 35% as singletons. Germline CDR1 DFQATT, CDR2 SNEGSKA (reference sequence). The CDR3 has 16 amino acids. V lost 1 base, J lost 5 bases, and 9 bases stayed unmatched. Whole-study findings and limits: When patients were compared with controls, roughly five TRBV segments were more frequent, TRBV5-6, TRBV5-1 and TRBV20-1 among them. The study found significantly lower normalized Chao1 diversity in multiple sclerosis patients than in controls.

The sequence came from a girl aged 10-17 years with multiple sclerosis. The V and J genes are TRBV20-1 and TRBJ2-5, with 11 bases lining up with TRBD2. This sample comprised blood, obtained after autologous hematopoietic stem cell transplantation. This CDR3 reads CSARGDSGRGRETQYF. The CDR3 nucleotides read TGCAGTGCTAGAGGGGATAGCGGGAGGGGCAGGGAGACCCAGTACTTC.